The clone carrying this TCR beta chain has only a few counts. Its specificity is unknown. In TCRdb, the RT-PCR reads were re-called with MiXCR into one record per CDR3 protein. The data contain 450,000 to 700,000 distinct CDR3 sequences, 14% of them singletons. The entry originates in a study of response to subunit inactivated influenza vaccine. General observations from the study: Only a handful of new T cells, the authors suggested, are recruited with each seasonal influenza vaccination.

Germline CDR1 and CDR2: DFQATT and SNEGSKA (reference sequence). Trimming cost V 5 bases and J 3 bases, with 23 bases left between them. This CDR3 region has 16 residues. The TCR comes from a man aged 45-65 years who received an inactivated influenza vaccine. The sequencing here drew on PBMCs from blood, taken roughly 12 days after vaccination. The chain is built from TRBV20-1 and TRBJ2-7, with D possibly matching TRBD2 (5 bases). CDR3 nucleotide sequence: TGCAGTGCTTCCACCACTAGAACGGGAAGGAGCTACGAGCAGTACTTC. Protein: CSASTTRTGRSYEQYF.